This TCR beta chain emerged from a study of vaccination effects on CD4 cells after COVID-19. Profiled with immunoSEQ multiplex PCR; TCRdb holds only in-frame clones, not every one. The sample lists some 50,000 clones; over 60% were seen once. As concerns this clone: What it binds is not known.

Deletions cut 1 base from V and 10 bases from J, with 11 bases between. The CDR3 length is 13 residues. Germline V gene lookup returns CDR1 SGHDN and CDR2 FVKESK. Ahead of sequencing, the ViraFEST assay grew antigen-specific CD4+ T cells using viral peptide pools. Culturing for around 10 days preceded CD4+ T cell isolation. Each participant received a vaccine that was either BNT162b2 or mRNA-1273, given as two doses. Wells of two million PBMC each were grown with about 9.8 IU/ml IL-2 and roughly 10 ug/ml peptides. The chain is built from TRBV14 and TRBJ2-1, with D possibly matching TRBD2 (5 bases). Sequencing used CD4+ T cells from PBMCs cultured with HCoV-OC43 spike peptides, obtained after COVID-19 vaccination. Subset here: HCoV-OC43 spike overlapping peptide pool stimulation. The source of this sequence is a human donor who received a COVID-19 vaccine. In DNA, the CDR3 is TGTGCCAGCAGCCAAGTGGTAGGGAGCGAGCAGTTCTTC. It translates to CASSQVVGSEQFF.